This TCR beta chain was sequenced during a study of tumor-infiltrating lymphocytes in primary liver carcinoma. General study points: Only about 7-24% of top clones were detected in each of the five tumor regions.

Making TCR beta cDNA involved approximately 0.5 ug total RNA and a constant-region primer. Three nested multiplex PCR rounds, a slightly modified ARM-PCR method, built the TCR beta libraries. For about 11 cycles apiece, the opening two PCR rounds ran with TRBV1-TRBV30 forward primers and a C-beta reverse primer. TCRdb re-called the multiplex PCR reads with MiXCR, one entry per CDR3 protein. The top ten hold roughly 20% of the sample, which has about 200,000 distinct CDR3 sequences, 70% to 90% seen once. As to this clonotype: Its antigen remains unknown. The junction shows a germline mismatch at one end, possibly a read error.

Scientists recovered RNA and DNA together from about 21-30 mg of unsorted bulk tissue. By surgical resection, the patients were treated for their primary liver carcinoma. Chronic HBV infection was present, with no prior treatment. Germline lookup yields CDR1 SQVTM and CDR2 ANQGSEA. The CDR3 consists of 15 residues. This sequence originates from a man aged 40-55 years with primary liver carcinoma and hepatitis B virus infection. The sequenced sample was tumor tissue from primary liver carcinoma. The chain carries TRBV29-1 and TRBJ2-7, with D possibly matching TRBD2 (5 bases). The CDR3, as DNA: TGCAGCCTTGAAGATCCGGTTGGGAGCTCCTACGAGCAGTACTTC. Translation gives CSLEDPVGSSYEQYF.